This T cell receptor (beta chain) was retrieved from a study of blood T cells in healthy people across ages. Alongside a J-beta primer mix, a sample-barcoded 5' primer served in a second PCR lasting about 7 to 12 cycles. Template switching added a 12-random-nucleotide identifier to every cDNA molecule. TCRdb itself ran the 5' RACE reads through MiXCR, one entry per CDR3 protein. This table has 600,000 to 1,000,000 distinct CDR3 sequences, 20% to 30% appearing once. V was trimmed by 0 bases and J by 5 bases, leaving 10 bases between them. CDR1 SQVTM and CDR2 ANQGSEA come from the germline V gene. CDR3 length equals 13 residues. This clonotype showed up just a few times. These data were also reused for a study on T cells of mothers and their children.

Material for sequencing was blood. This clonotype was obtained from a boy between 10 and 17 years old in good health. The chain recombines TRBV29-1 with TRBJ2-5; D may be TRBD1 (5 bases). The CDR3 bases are TGCAGCGTTGAAGAGCAGGGCTCGGAGACCCAGTACTTC. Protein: CSVEEQGSETQYF. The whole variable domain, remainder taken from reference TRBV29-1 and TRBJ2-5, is SAVISQKPSRDICQRGTSLTIQCQVDSQVTMMFWYRQQPGQSLTLIATANQGSEATYESGFVIDKFPISRPNLTFSTLTVSNMSPEDSSIYLCSVEEQGSETQYFGPGTRLLVL.